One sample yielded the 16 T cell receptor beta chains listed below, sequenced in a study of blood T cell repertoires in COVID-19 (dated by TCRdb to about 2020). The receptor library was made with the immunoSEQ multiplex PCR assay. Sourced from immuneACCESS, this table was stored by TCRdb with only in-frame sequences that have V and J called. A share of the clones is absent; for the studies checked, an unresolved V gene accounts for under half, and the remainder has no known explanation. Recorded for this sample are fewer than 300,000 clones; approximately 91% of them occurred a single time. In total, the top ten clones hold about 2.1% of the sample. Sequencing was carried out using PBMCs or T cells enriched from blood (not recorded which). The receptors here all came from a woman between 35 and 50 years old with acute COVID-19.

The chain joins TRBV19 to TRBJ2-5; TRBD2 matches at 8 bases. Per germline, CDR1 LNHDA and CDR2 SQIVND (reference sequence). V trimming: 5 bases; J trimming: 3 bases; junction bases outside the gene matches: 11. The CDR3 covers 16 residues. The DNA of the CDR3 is TGTGCCAGTAGTGTCCAATTAGCGGGACCCGAAGAGACCCAGTACTTC. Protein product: CASSVQLAGPEETQYF.

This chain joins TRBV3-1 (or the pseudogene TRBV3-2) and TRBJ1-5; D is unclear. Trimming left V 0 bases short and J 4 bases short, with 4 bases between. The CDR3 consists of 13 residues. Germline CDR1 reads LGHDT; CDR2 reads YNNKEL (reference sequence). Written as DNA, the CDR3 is TGTGCCAGCAGCCAAGACACAAATCAGCCCCAGCATTTT. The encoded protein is CASSQDTNQPQHF.

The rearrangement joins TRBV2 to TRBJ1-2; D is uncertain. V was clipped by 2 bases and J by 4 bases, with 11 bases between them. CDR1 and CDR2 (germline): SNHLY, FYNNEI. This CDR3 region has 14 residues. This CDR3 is CASSESPSAYGYTF. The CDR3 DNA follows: TGTGCCAGCAGTGAAAGTCCCAGCGCCTATGGCTACACCTTC.

The CDR3 spells CASSSRISNQPQHF. The CDR3 DNA follows: TGTGCCAGCAGTTCGCGGATCAGCAATCAGCCCCAGCATTTT. The rearrangement joins TRBV28 to TRBJ1-5; D unclear. In germline, CDR1 is MDHEN, CDR2 SYDVKM. Trimming pared 4 bases from V and 1 base from J, leaving 8 bases between. The CDR3 is made up of 14 amino acids.

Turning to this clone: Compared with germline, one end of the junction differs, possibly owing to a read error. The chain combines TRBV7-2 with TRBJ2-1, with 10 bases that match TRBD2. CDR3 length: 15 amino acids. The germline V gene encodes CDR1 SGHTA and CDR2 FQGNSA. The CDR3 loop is CASSSSGGSYNEQLF. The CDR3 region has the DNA TGTGCCAGCAGCTCTAGCGGGGGCTCCTACAATGAGCAGCTCTTC.

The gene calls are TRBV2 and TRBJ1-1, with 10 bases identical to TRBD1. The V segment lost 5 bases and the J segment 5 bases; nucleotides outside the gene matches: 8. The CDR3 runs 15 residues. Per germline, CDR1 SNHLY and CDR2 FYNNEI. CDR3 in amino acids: CASSLLGTGVTEAFF. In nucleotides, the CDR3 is TGTGCCAGCAGTCTATTGGGGACAGGGGTTACTGAAGCTTTCTTT.

CDR3 DNA sequence: TGTGCCAGTAGTGGCCAGTCCTCAACTAATGAAAAACTGTTTTTT. Protein product: CASSGQSSTNEKLFF. This chain uses TRBV19 with TRBJ1-4; no firm D call. Germline V CDR1 and CDR2: LNHDA, SQIVND (reference sequence). The CDR3 covers 15 residues. V lost 5 bases, J lost 0 bases, and 10 bases lay in between.

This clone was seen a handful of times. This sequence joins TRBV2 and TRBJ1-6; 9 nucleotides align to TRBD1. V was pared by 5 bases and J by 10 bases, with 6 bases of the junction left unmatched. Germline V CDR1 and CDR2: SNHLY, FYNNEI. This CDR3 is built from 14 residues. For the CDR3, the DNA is TGTGCCAGCAGTAGGGACAGGGATGACTCACCCCTCCACTTT. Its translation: CASSRDRDDSPLHF.

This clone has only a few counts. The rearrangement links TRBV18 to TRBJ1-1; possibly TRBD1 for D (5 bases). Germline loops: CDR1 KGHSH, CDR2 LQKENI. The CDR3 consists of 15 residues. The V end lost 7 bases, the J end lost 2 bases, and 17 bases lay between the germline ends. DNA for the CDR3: TGTGCCAGCTACGCCCCAGGGAAGGGAAACACTGAAGCTTTCTTT. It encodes CASYAPGKGNTEAFF.

CDR3 sequence: CASSLDRVSEAFF. As DNA, the CDR3 is TGTGCCAGCAGTCTAGACAGGGTGTCAGAAGCTTTCTTT. The rearrangement joins TRBV12-3 or TRBV12-4 to TRBJ1-1; TRBD1 matches at 7 bases. With V trimmed by 5 bases and J by 8 bases, 8 bases remained unmatched. This CDR3 region has 13 residues.

CDR3 in amino acids: CASSPFVESYNSPLHF. As DNA, the CDR3 is TGTGCCAGTAGTCCCTTCGTCGAGAGTTATAATTCACCCCTCCACTTT. The V call is TRBV19, the J call TRBJ1-6, with unresolved D. Trimming removed 5 bases from V and 4 bases from J, with 15 bases in between. Germline assignment: CDR1 LNHDA and CDR2 SQIVND (reference sequence). There are 16 residues in the CDR3.

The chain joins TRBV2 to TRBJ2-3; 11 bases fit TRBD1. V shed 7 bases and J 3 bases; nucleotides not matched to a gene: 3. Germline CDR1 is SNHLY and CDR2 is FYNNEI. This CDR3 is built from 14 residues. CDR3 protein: CASTGTGGTDTQYF. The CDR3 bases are TGTGCCAGCACCGGGACAGGGGGAACAGATACGCAGTATTTT.

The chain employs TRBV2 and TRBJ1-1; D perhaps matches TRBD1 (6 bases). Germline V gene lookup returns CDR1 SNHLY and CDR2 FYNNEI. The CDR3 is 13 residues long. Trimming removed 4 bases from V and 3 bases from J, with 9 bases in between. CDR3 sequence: CASSVEGDTEAFF. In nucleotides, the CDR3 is TGTGCCAGCAGTGTCGAGGGGGACACTGAAGCTTTCTTT.

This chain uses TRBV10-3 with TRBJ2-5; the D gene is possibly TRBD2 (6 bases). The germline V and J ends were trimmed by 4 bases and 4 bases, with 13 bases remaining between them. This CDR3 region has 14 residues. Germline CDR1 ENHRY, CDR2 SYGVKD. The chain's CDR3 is CAISGGLISETQYF. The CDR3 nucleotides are TGTGCCATCAGTGGAGGACTAATTTCAGAGACCCAGTACTTC.

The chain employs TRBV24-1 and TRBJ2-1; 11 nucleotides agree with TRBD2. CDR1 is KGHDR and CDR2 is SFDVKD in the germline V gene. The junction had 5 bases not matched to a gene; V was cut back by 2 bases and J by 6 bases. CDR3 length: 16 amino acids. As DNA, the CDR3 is TGTGCCACCAGTGATTCTGGACTAGCGGGCCTCAATGAGCAGTTCTTC. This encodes CATSDSGLAGLNEQFF.

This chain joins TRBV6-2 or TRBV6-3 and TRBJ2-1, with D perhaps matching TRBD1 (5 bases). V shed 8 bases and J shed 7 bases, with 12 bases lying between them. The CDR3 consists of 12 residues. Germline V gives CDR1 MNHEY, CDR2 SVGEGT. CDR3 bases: TGTGCCAGCGGCCAAGGGGTTAATGAGCAGTTCTTC. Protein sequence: CASGQGVNEQFF.